Shown below are 20 T cell receptor beta chains from a single sample sequenced in a study of graft-versus-host responses after intestinal transplantation. The method was immunoSEQ multiplex PCR; TCRdb's version includes in-frame clones alone and lacks a portion of them. The table records tens of thousands of clones, around 91% of them present only once. Their specific antigens are unknown. The starting material was unstimulated CD4+ T cells sorted from spleen or lymph node cells, obtained before intestinal transplant. These receptors came from a human donor who received an intestinal transplant.

This clone occurred once. This rearrangement joins TRBV7-2 to TRBJ1-1; TRBD1 is a possible D gene (5 bases). The ends were cut back, 2 bases at V and 7 bases at J, with 14 bases in the middle. The CDR3 is 14 amino acids. Per the germline V gene, CDR1 is SGHTA and CDR2 is FQGNSA. This chain's CDR3 is CASSLIRGQGEAFF. The CDR3 DNA is TGTGCCAGCAGCTTAATTCGAGGTCAGGGTGAAGCTTTCTTT.

There are a few counts of this clone. This sample also contains other DNA sequences that code for the same CDR3. The chain has TRBV4-3 and TRBJ1-3; 10 nucleotides agree with TRBD1. The germline CDR1 and CDR2 sequences are LGHNA and YSLEER. V shed 3 bases, J shed 3 bases, and the junction held 2 bases outside the gene matches. The CDR3 contains 15 residues. CDR3 DNA sequence: TGCGCCAGCAGCCAGACAGGGGGCAGTGGAAACACCATATATTTT. Encoded protein: CASSQTGGSGNTIYF.

The chain's CDR3 is CASSLGRGHTEAFF. The CDR3 region has the DNA TGTGCCAGCAGCTTAGGCAGGGGGCACACTGAAGCTTTCTTT. The J gene is TRBJ1-1, the V gene TRBV7-9; 8 bases match TRBD1. The CDR3 loop spans 14 amino acids. J lost 3 bases, V lost 1 base, and 1 base had no gene match. Germline loops: CDR1 SEHNR, CDR2 FQNEAQ (reference sequence). The whole variable domain, remainder taken from reference TRBV7-9 and TRBJ1-1, is DTGVSQNPRHKITKRGQNVTFRCDPISEHNRLYWYRQTLGQGPEFLTYFQNEAQLEKSRLLSDRFSAERPKGSFSTLEIQRTEQGDSAMYLCASSLGRGHTEAFFGQGTRLTVV.

This chain uses TRBV9 with TRBJ2-2; 9 positions match TRBD2. Germline V gene data show CDR1 as SGDLS and CDR2 as YYNGEE. The CDR3 is 15 amino acids. Trimming at V came to 4 bases and at J to 3 bases, leaving 4 bases not matched to a gene. CDR3 in DNA: TGTGCCAGCAGCATAGGGACTAGCTACACCGGGGAGCTGTTTTTT. The encoded protein is CASSIGTSYTGELFF.

This chain links TRBV19 with TRBJ1-6; a possible D gene is TRBD1 (6 bases). This CDR3 comprises 14 residues. In germline, CDR1 is LNHDA, CDR2 SQIVND (reference sequence). Trimming shortened V by 6 bases and J by 10 bases, and 16 bases separated the two germline ends. The CDR3 sequence: CASSQQGFGSPLHF. The CDR3 DNA follows: TGTGCCAGTAGCCAACAGGGTTTCGGGTCACCCCTCCACTTT.

The rearrangement joins TRBV6-6 to TRBJ2-7; 13 nucleotides agree with TRBD2. The CDR3 totals 16 residues. Per the germline V gene, CDR1 is MNHNY and CDR2 is SVGAGI (reference sequence). V was clipped by 4 bases and J by 6 bases; unmatched bases: 9. Here the CDR3 DNA reads TGTGCCAGCAGTTCCGGGACTAGCGGGGCAGGTCGCGAGCAGTACTTC. Amino acid sequence: CASSSGTSGAGREQYF.

The rearrangement joins TRBV10-3 to TRBJ1-5; TRBD1 is a possible D gene (6 bases). Germline loops: CDR1 ENHRY, CDR2 SYGVKD. The CDR3 runs 13 residues. V lost 7 bases and J 4 bases, leaving 11 bases between the germline ends. As DNA, the CDR3 is TGTGCCATCAAGGGAGGGGGAAATCAGCCCCAGCATTTT. Residues: CAIKGGGNQPQHF.

The genes are TRBV19 and TRBJ2-7, with D possibly TRBD2 on 6 matching bases. The CDR3 covers 17 residues. Germline V lookup: CDR1 LNHDA, CDR2 SQIVND (reference sequence). Trimming removed 4 bases at V and 0 bases at J, with 19 bases between. In nucleotides, the CDR3 is TGTGCCAGTAGTAGGGACTCAGGTTCCCGAAGCTCCTACGAGCAGTACTTC. This codes for CASSRDSGSRSSYEQYF.

This sequence joins TRBV6-1 and TRBJ1-2, with unresolved D. The germline gives CDR1 MNHNS, CDR2 SASEGT. The CDR3 totals 14 residues. Trimming took off 0 bases at V and 8 bases at J, with 13 bases between the two ends. The CDR3 loop reads CASSEATRARGYTF. CDR3 nucleotide sequence: TGTGCCAGCAGTGAAGCGACGCGGGCGCGGGGCTACACCTTC.

The chain combines TRBV4-3 with TRBJ2-5; D call uncertain. The end of the DNA fits TRBJ2-7 better, so the J call may be wrong. This CDR3 region has 16 residues. Germline V gene sequence: CDR1 LGHNA, CDR2 YSLEER. The CDR3: CASSQDRSSSPYEQYF. The CDR3 DNA sequence: TGCGCCAGCAGCCAAGATCGGTCCTCAAGCCCCTACGAGCAGTACTTC.

The chain couples TRBV7-2 to TRBJ2-2; 11 nucleotides match TRBD2. J lost 5 bases, V lost 5 bases, and 7 bases had no gene match. The germline CDR1 and CDR2 sequences are SGHTA and FQGNSA. The CDR3 length is 16 residues. The chain's CDR3 is CASSPRASGGTGELFF. The CDR3 DNA sequence: TGTGCCAGCAGCCCCCGGGCTAGCGGGGGGACCGGGGAGCTGTTTTTT. The whole variable domain, filled in from reference TRBV7-2 and TRBJ2-2, reads GAGVSQSPSNKVTEKGKDVELRCDPISGHTALYWYRQSLGQGLEFLIYFQGNSAPDKSGLPSDRFSAERTGGSVSTLTIQRTQQEDSAVYLCASSPRASGGTGELFFGEGSRLTVL.

This chain connects TRBV4-3 to TRBJ1-4, with TRBD1 identical over 9 bases. The CDR3 totals 16 residues. Trimming at V came to 1 base and at J to 5 bases, leaving 5 bases not matched to a gene. From germline, CDR1 is LGHNA and CDR2 YSLEER. The DNA of the CDR3 is TGCGCCAGCAGCCAAGCTTTTGGGACAGGGAATGAAAAACTGTTTTTT. Translation gives CASSQAFGTGNEKLFF.

The J gene is TRBJ1-1, the V gene TRBV27, with TRBD1 matching over 9 bases. There are 15 residues in the CDR3. V lost 4 bases and J lost 4; bases outside the gene matches: 7. CDR1 MNHEY and CDR2 SMNVEV come from the germline V gene (reference sequence). The chain's CDR3 is CASSSRTGAGTEAFF. In nucleotides, the CDR3 is TGTGCCAGCAGTTCCCGGACAGGGGCGGGCACTGAAGCTTTCTTT.

This sequence joins TRBV7-9 and TRBJ1-6, with 7 positions matching TRBD1. CDR3 length equals 16 residues. CDR1 and CDR2 (germline): SEHNR, FQNEAQ (reference sequence). The ends lost 1 base at V and 9 bases at J; junction bases unmatched: 9. CDR3 bases: TGTGCCAGCAGCTTAGGGGACAGCCAGGGCCTTTCACCCCTCCACTTT. It is translated as CASSLGDSQGLSPLHF.

The chain combines TRBV6-1 with TRBJ2-7, with 7 bases that match TRBD1. Germline CDR1 and CDR2: MNHNS and SASEGT. V was pared by 4 bases and J by 5 bases, with 5 bases of the junction left unmatched. The CDR3 is made up of 13 amino acids. CDR3 DNA: TGTGCCAGCAGTGGACAGGGTGGCCACGAGCAGTACTTC. It specifies CASSGQGGHEQYF.

The chain carries TRBV7-2 and TRBJ2-7; D perhaps matches TRBD1 (6 bases). Deletions cut 4 bases from V and 7 bases from J, with 17 bases between. Per germline, CDR1 SGHTA and CDR2 FQGNSA. CDR3 length equals 14 residues. The CDR3 nucleotides read TGTGCCAGCAGCTCGGACAGAGTTATAAGGGAGCAGTACTTC. It specifies CASSSDRVIREQYF.

The chain employs TRBV5-1 and TRBJ2-3, with D possibly matching TRBD1 (6 bases). The CDR3 spans 15 residues. Germline V gives CDR1 SGHRS, CDR2 YFSETQ. V dropped 4 bases and J dropped 4 bases, with 16 bases sitting between them. This CDR3 is CASSGQQGLADTQYF. The CDR3 DNA sequence: TGCGCCAGCAGCGGACAACAGGGTCTGGCAGATACGCAGTATTTT.

The genes are TRBV6-1 and TRBJ2-4; D gene unclear. The germline V gene has CDR1 MNHNS and CDR2 SASEGT. This CDR3 is built from 20 residues. The ends were cut back, 4 bases at V and 0 bases at J, with 25 bases in the middle. The CDR3 reads CASSGLGEENLYLAKNIQYF. The CDR3 DNA reads as TGTGCCAGCAGTGGCCTAGGAGAGGAGAATCTCTACCTAGCCAAAAACATTCAGTACTTC.

The V call is TRBV19, the J call TRBJ1-1; 10 bases match TRBD1. The CDR3 covers 17 residues. The V and J ends lost 1 base and 3 bases, in that order; junction bases with no gene match: 8. Per the germline V gene, CDR1 is LNHDA and CDR2 is SQIVND (reference sequence). CDR3 nucleotide sequence: TGTGCCAGTAGTATAGGTCCCGACAGGGGGCCGCACACTGAAGCTTTCTTT. This codes for CASSIGPDRGPHTEAFF.

V gene TRBV7-2 combines with J gene TRBJ1-5; possibly TRBD1 for D (6 bases). The germline gives CDR1 SGHTA, CDR2 FQGNSA. Trimming pared 4 bases from V and 4 bases from J, leaving 11 bases between. This CDR3 has 14 amino acids. CDR3 protein: CASSWRTENQPQHF. The CDR3 DNA is TGTGCCAGCAGCTGGAGGACAGAGAATCAGCCCCAGCATTTT.